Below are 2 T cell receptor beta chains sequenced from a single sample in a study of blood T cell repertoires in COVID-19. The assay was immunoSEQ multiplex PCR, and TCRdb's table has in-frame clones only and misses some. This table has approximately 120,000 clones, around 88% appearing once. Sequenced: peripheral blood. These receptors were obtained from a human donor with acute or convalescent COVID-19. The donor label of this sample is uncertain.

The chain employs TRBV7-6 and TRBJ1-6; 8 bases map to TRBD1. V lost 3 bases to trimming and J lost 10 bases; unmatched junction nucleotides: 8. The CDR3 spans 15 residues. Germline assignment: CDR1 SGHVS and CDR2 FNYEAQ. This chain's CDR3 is CASSFGQGAHSPLHF. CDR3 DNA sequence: TGTGCCAGCAGCTTCGGCCAGGGGGCACACTCACCCCTCCACTTT.

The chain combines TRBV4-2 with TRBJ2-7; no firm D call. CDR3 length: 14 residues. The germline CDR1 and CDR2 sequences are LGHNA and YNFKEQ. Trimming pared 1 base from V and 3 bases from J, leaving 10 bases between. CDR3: CASSQADTYYEQYF. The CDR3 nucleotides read TGTGCCAGCAGCCAAGCCGACACGTACTACGAGCAGTACTTC.